A selection of T cell receptor beta chains follows, all from one sample in a study of T-cell reconstitution after alpha-beta-depleted transplantation in children. TCRdb reprocessed the PCR reads with MiXCR, giving one entry per CDR3 protein. Of 200,000 to 250,000 distinct CDR3 sequences listed, around 8% were seen once; the top ten hold approximately 6%. The sequencing here drew on PBMCs, mostly from graft donor cells, taken 180 days after TCRalphabeta/CD19-depleted stem cell transplant. These receptors were collected from a male patient younger than 18 who had a stem cell transplant for acute lymphoblastic leukemia, so the T cells may come from the graft donor. The CDR3 runs from the conserved cysteine through the conserved F or W. A D gene is named only where the DNA matches it firmly. The size field is filled for only some rows; it gives once, few, many or a size class.

clone size,J gene,V gene,D gene,CDR3 protein,CDR3 DNA
many,TRBJ2-3,TRBV20-1,TRBD2,CSAVHYQLASDTQYF,TGCAGTGCTGTCCACTATCAACTAGCGTCGGATACGCAGTATTTT
many,TRBJ1-1,TRBV29-1,-,CSGGRRNTEAFF,TGCAGCGGGGGACGCCGGAACACTGAAGCTTTCTTT
-,TRBJ2-5,TRBV5-4,-,CASSLRTDGAQETQYF,TGTGCCAGCAGCTTGCGGACAGACGGGGCTCAAGAGACCCAGTACTTC
many,TRBJ2-5,TRBV2,TRBD2,CASIPASLLAAQETQYF,TGTGCCAGCATCCCCGCATCTTTACTAGCGGCCCAAGAGACCCAGTACTTC
many,TRBJ2-5,TRBV29-1,-,CSVGYPADQETQYF,TGCAGCGTTGGGTACCCGGCTGACCAAGAGACCCAGTACTTC
many,TRBJ2-1,TRBV5-1,-,CASSSARWANEQFF,TGCGCCAGCAGCTCGGCCCGTTGGGCCAATGAGCAGTTCTTC
many,TRBJ2-7,TRBV20-1,-,CSARGYSAGALNYEQYF,TGCAGTGCTAGAGGCTATAGCGCAGGGGCTTTAAACTACGAGCAGTACTTC
-,TRBJ1-1,TRBV12-3/TRBV12-4,-,CAFCLARPGRANTEAFF,TGTGCCTTCTGTTTAGCTAGACCGGGACGCGCGAACACTGAAGCTTTCTTT
few,TRBJ1-1,TRBV5-5,-,CASSPRYPMNTEAFF,TGTGCCAGCAGCCCACGATATCCCATGAACACTGAAGCTTTCTTT
many,TRBJ2-6,TRBV5-1,-,CASSLPHPSGANVLTF,TGCGCCAGCAGCTTGCCGCATCCCTCTGGGGCCAACGTCCTGACTTTC
many,TRBJ2-3,TRBV7-2,-,CASSSGLTTWVLYF,TGTGCCAGCAGCTCAGGACTTACTACCTGGGTATTGTATTTT
many,TRBJ2-7,TRBV9,-,CASSVAEGTYEQYF,TGTGCCAGCAGCGTAGCTGAAGGGACCTACGAGCAGTACTTC
many,TRBJ2-5,TRBV5-1,TRBD2,CASSLEASGGLQETQYF,TGCGCCAGCAGCTTGGAGGCTAGCGGGGGGCTACAAGAGACCCAGTACTTC
many,TRBJ2-1,TRBV6-5,-,CASGGYNEQFF,TGTGCCAGCGGGGGGTACAATGAGCAGTTCTTC
many,TRBJ2-7,TRBV25-1,-,CASSEYRVGAEQYF,TGTGCCAGCAGTGAATACAGGGTAGGGGCCGAGCAGTACTTC
many,TRBJ2-7,TRBV4-2,-,CASSRTGWGADSSSGTTLYYEQYF,TGTGCCAGCAGCCGGACCGGATGGGGGGCGGATTCATCATCCGGGACAACACTTTACTACGAGCAGTACTTC
many,TRBJ1-2,TRBV29-1,TRBD1,CSVNRDREGNYGYTF,TGCAGCGTCAACCGGGACAGGGAAGGAAACTATGGCTACACCTTC
few,TRBJ2-1,TRBV12-3/TRBV12-4,TRBD2,CAFSLPRTSGRLYNEQFF,TGTGCCTTCAGTTTACCCCGGACTAGCGGACGACTTTACAATGAGCAGTTCTTC
many,TRBJ2-3,TRBV7-6,-,CASSPRRGRTDTQYF,TGTGCCAGCAGCCCTAGGAGGGGCAGGACAGATACGCAGTATTTT
many,TRBJ2-4,TRBV24-1,-,CATSDEAGGQNIQYF,TGTGCCACCAGTGACGAGGCAGGGGGGCAAAACATTCAGTACTTC
many,TRBJ1-1,TRBV5-6,-,CASSLAVMNTEAFF,TGTGCCAGCAGCTTGGCGGTGATGAACACTGAAGCTTTCTTT
many,TRBJ2-1,TRBV9,TRBD2,CASSVRGGESYNEQFF,TGTGCCAGCAGCGTTCGGGGGGGGGAGAGTTACAATGAGCAGTTCTTC
many,TRBJ1-6,TRBV12-3/TRBV12-4,-,CASSLQGVYSPLHF,TGTGCCAGCAGTTTACAGGGTGTATATTCACCCCTCCACTTT
many,TRBJ2-7,TRBV7-2,-,CASSLARKYEQYF,TGTGCCAGCAGCTTAGCGCGGAAATACGAGCAGTACTTC
few,TRBJ2-1,TRBV12-3/TRBV12-4,-,CASSNNLRLGNEQFF,TGTGCCAGCAGTAACAACTTGAGGCTAGGGAATGAGCAGTTCTTC
many,TRBJ2-6,TRBV5-1,-,CASSGVFSGANVLTF,TGCGCCAGCAGCGGGGTTTTCTCTGGGGCCAACGTCCTGACTTTC
many,TRBJ2-1,TRBV28,-,CASSFRGQLYNEQFF,TGTGCCAGCAGTTTCAGGGGTCAGCTATACAATGAGCAGTTCTTC
many,TRBJ1-6,TRBV6-1,TRBD1,CASTPPGDRASPLHF,TGTGCCAGCACCCCCCCGGGGGACAGGGCTTCACCCCTCCACTTT
many,TRBJ2-2,TRBV15,-,CATSSTGSGTGELFF,TGTGCCACCAGCAGTACAGGGTCGGGCACCGGGGAGCTGTTTTTT
many,TRBJ2-1,TRBV5-1,-,CASSSRGVDNEQFF,TGCGCCAGCAGTAGCAGGGGGGTGGACAATGAGCAGTTCTTC
many,TRBJ1-6,TRBV12-3/TRBV12-4,TRBD1,CASSAGTASNSPLHF,TGTGCCAGCAGTGCCGGGACAGCGTCTAATTCACCCCTCCACTTT
many,TRBJ2-7,TRBV5-1,TRBD1,CASSLTGDSYEQYF,TGCGCCAGCAGCTTGACAGGGGACTCCTACGAGCAGTACTTC
many,TRBJ1-3,TRBV29-1,TRBD1,CSVGTGGDTIYF,TGCAGCGTTGGGACAGGGGGGGACACCATATATTTT
many,TRBJ1-1,TRBV9,TRBD1,CASSVGPTGGKTEAFF,TGTGCCAGCAGCGTAGGCCCGACAGGGGGCAAGACTGAAGCTTTCTTT
many,TRBJ1-1,TRBV12-3/TRBV12-4,TRBD1,CASSFAGTANTEAFF,TGTGCCAGCAGTTTCGCCGGGACAGCGAACACTGAAGCTTTCTTT
many,TRBJ1-1,TRBV4-3,TRBD1,CASSQEGTGRGGNTEAFF,TGCGCCAGCAGCCAAGAAGGGACAGGGAGAGGAGGGAACACTGAAGCTTTCTTT
many,TRBJ2-3,TRBV12-3/TRBV12-4,TRBD2,CASLGPSRSGKDTQYF,TGTGCCAGCTTGGGTCCTTCAAGGAGCGGGAAGGATACGCAGTATTTT
many,TRBJ2-4,TRBV10-3,TRBD1,CAIGFRQGNIQYF,TGTGCCATCGGGTTCCGACAGGGTAACATTCAGTACTTC
many,TRBJ1-1,TRBV4-1,TRBD1,CASSQPARQGLAFF,TGCGCCAGCAGCCAACCCGCCCGACAGGGGTTGGCTTTCTTT
few,TRBJ2-2,TRBV9,TRBD1,CASSVGDRVIGELFF,TGTGCCAGCAGCGTAGGAGACAGGGTTATCGGGGAGCTGTTTTTT
-,TRBJ2-2,TRBV6-5,-,CASSSILGPGELFF,TGTGCCAGCAGTTCCATCCTAGGGCCCGGGGAGCTGTTTTTT
-,TRBJ2-5,TRBV20-1,TRBD2,CSAGTRKKETQYF,TGCAGTGCGGGGACTAGGAAGAAGGAGACCCAGTACTTC
many,TRBJ2-7,TRBV24-1,-,CATSEATGGEQYF,TGTGCCACCAGTGAAGCTACGGGTGGCGAGCAGTACTTC
many,TRBJ1-1,TRBV5-1,-,CASSLDVSMNTEAFF,TGCGCCAGCAGCTTGGATGTGAGCATGAACACTGAAGCTTTCTTT
few,TRBJ2-7,TRBV7-2,-,CASSLTGFTYEQYF,TGTGCCAGCAGCTTAACGGGGTTCACCTACGAGCAGTACTTC